These T cell receptor beta chains were read from a single sample in a study of Tregs in tolerant kidney transplant recipients. Only in-frame clones appear in the TCRdb table, and some are missing; sequencing was by immunoSEQ multiplex PCR. The data hold tens of thousands of clones, with around 90% observed a single time. Material: CD8+ T cells from blood (PBMCs), obtained 24 months after the transplant. The receptors were gathered from a human patient who received a combined kidney and bone marrow transplant. Some T cells may be supplied by the graft donor. The CDR3 runs from the conserved cysteine through the conserved F or W. A D gene is named only where the DNA matches it firmly. Size is omitted from some rows. Given values are once, few, many or a class for expanded clones.

. TRBJ2-2 TRBV19 TRBD2 TGTGCCAGTAGTATCCTAGCGGGAGGGCACGACACCGGGGAGCTGTTTTTT CASSILAGGHDTGELFF
. TRBJ1-4 TRBV15 . TGTGCCACCAGCAGTGAAGAAGGAGGTGTTTCCGAAAAACTGTTTTTT CATSSEEGGVSEKLFF
once TRBJ2-1 TRBV13 TRBD1 TGTGCCAGCAGCACCGGACAGGGGCCTGGGAATGAGCAGTTCTTC CASSTGQGPGNEQFF
. TRBJ2-7 TRBV9 TRBD2 TGTGCCAGCAGCGTAGCAAGGAGCGGGGGGCCTTCCGAGCAGTACTTC CASSVARSGGPSEQYF
. TRBJ1-5 TRBV6-5 . TGTGCCAGCAGTGTTTCAGGTTATAGCAATCAGCCCCAGCATTTT CASSVSGYSNQPQHF
. TRBJ2-1 TRBV19 . TGTGCCAGTCAGGAGGGCTGGGGTGAGCAGTTCTTC CASQEGWGEQFF
few TRBJ1-1 TRBV25-1 . TGTGCCAGCAGTGAAACCCGGAGCTTTCCAGAAGCTTTCTTT CASSETRSFPEAFF
. TRBJ2-1 TRBV30 . TGTGCCTGGACCCGACAGGTTACATACAGTGAGCAGTTCTTC CAWTRQVTYSEQFF
. TRBJ2-7 TRBV4-1 . TGCGCCAGCAGCCAAGCCCAGGGACTTTACGAGCAGTACTTC CASSQAQGLYEQYF
. TRBJ2-7 TRBV7-8 TRBD2 TGTGCCAGCAGCTTAGGAGCGGGAGGGCCCTACGAGCAGTACTTC CASSLGAGGPYEQYF
. TRBJ2-7 TRBV7-8 . TGTGCCAGCAGCACCGGGTACGAGCAGTACTTC CASSTGYEQYF
. TRBJ2-3 TRBV10-3 . TGTGCCATCAGTGAGCGCGACTCGAGCCAAAGCACAGATACGCAGTATTTT CAISERDSSQSTDTQYF
. TRBJ2-5 TRBV9 TRBD1 TGTGCCAGCAGCGTAACCCTACAGGGGGACGAGGAGACCCAGTACTTC CASSVTLQGDEETQYF
. TRBJ2-7 TRBV11-2 TRBD2 TGTGCCAGCAGCTTTGGGGCGGGGGGCGACGAGCAGTACTTC CASSFGAGGDEQYF
. TRBJ1-5 TRBV19 . TGTGCCAGTAGTATAGGCAGCAGGGGCAATCAGCCCCAGCATTTT CASSIGSRGNQPQHF
. TRBJ2-1 TRBV9 TRBD1 TGTGCCAGCAGCCCGCGGGACAGGGGGACCGGGACTAGTTCCCACAATGAGCAGTTCTTC CASSPRDRGTGTSSHNEQFF
. TRBJ1-1 TRBV7-9 TRBD1 TGTGCCAGCAGCTCCCGGACAGGGACCTCTTATATGAACACTGAAGCTTTCTTT CASSSRTGTSYMNTEAFF
. TRBJ1-5 TRBV28 . TGTGCCAGCAGTTTGGGCAGGAATCAGCCCCAGCATTTT CASSLGRNQPQHF
. TRBJ2-7 TRBV7-9 TRBD1 TGTGCCAGCAGCTTTCCGGGACAGAGCTACGAGCAGTACTTC CASSFPGQSYEQYF
. TRBJ2-3 TRBV7-3 . TGTGCCAGCAGCCGCGGAGATACGCAGTATTTT CASSRGDTQYF
. TRBJ2-1 TRBV19 TRBD2 TGTGCCAGTAGTATAGTTAGCGGGCCTTACAATGAGCAGTTCTTC CASSIVSGPYNEQFF
once TRBJ1-1 TRBV6-7 . TGTGCCAGCAGCTCTTTTCGGGGGGGGGAAGGGTACACTGAAGCTTTCTTT CASSSFRGGEGYTEAFF
. TRBJ2-7 TRBV7-6 TRBD2 TGTGCCAGCAGCCCCCGGGCCGGGACTAGCGTACCCTCCTACGAGCAGTACTTC CASSPRAGTSVPSYEQYF
. TRBJ2-7 TRBV27 TRBD1 TGTGCCAGCAGTGTCCGGGACAGAGCCTACGAGCAGTACTTC CASSVRDRAYEQYF
. TRBJ1-5 TRBV21-1 . TGTGCCAGCAGGCCCCTAAGTCCAAATCAGCCCCAGCATTTT CASRPLSPNQPQHF
. TRBJ2-7 TRBV19 TRBD1 TGTGCCAGTAGTTCCTCAGGGGGCTACGAGCAGTACTTC CASSSSGGYEQYF
. TRBJ1-3 TRBV4-1 . TGCGCCAGCAGCCATAGAACAGGCTCTGGAAACACCATATATTTT CASSHRTGSGNTIYF
. TRBJ2-7 TRBV6-1 . TGTGCCAGCAGTGAACAGGGCCCCTACGAGCAGTACTTC CASSEQGPYEQYF
once TRBJ2-7 TRBV5-1 TRBD2 TGCGCCAGCAGCATCCGCGTTTTCTTAGCGGGAGCCACTTCCTACGAGCAGTACTTC CASSIRVFLAGATSYEQYF
. TRBJ1-1 TRBV11-1 . TGTGCCAGCAGCTTAGAACCGGGGGGCCCTGAAGCTTTCTTT CASSLEPGGPEAFF
few TRBJ2-2 TRBV7-3 . TGTGCCAGCAGCTACACAACGACCGGGGAGCTGTTTTTT CASSYTTTGELFF
few TRBJ2-3 TRBV5-4 . TGTGCCAGCAGCTTAGCCCGAAGAGATACGCAGTATTTT CASSLARRDTQYF
. TRBJ2-1 TRBV30 . TGTGCCTGGAGCCCCGGGCAGTTCTTC CAWSPGQFF
. TRBJ2-7 TRBV10-1 TRBD1 TGCGCCAGCAGTGAGCGAGGGACAGGGCCAAGGTCCCGCTACGAGCAGTACTTC CASSERGTGPRSRYEQYF
. TRBJ2-7 TRBV6-1 . TGTGCCAGCAGTGAAATGCCAATACCTTTGCGCTACGAGCAGTACTTC CASSEMPIPLRYEQYF
. TRBJ2-7 TRBV5-1 TRBD2 TGCGCCAGCAGCCTTAGCGGGGGGGCCCTCGACGAGCAGTACTTC CASSLSGGALDEQYF
. TRBJ2-1 TRBV11-3 TRBD2 TGTGCCAGCAGCTTGCGGGAGGAATCCTACAATGAGCAGTTCTTC CASSLREESYNEQFF
. TRBJ1-3 TRBV13 . TGTGCCAGCAGCTTAGGGGCAGGAAACACCATATATTTT CASSLGAGNTIYF
. TRBJ2-7 TRBV20-1 . TGCAGTGCTAGTGAGGGATACGAGCAGTACTTC CSASEGYEQYF
. TRBJ1-1 TRBV10-3 TRBD1 TGTGCCATCAGTGAAAGGGGGCAGGTTGGAACTGAAGCTTTCTTT CAISERGQVGTEAFF
. TRBJ2-7 TRBV7-9 TRBD1 TGTGCCAGCAGCCACGGACAGGTCTACGAGCAGTACTTC CASSHGQVYEQYF
. TRBJ2-1 TRBV10-3 . TGTGCCATCAGTGAGTTAGGACAGAAAAATGAGCAGTTCTTC CAISELGQKNEQFF
. TRBJ1-2 TRBV7-8 . TGTGCCAGCAGCGAAGGGGGGGGAGGCTACACCTTC CASSEGGGGYTF
. TRBJ1-2 TRBV7-9 . TGTGCCAGCACCCCCCTTCCGCAGGGGAACTATGGCTACACCTTC CASTPLPQGNYGYTF
. TRBJ1-1 TRBV5-6 TRBD1 TGTGCCAGCAGCCTCCCTGGGACAGGGAACACTGAAGCTTTCTTT CASSLPGTGNTEAFF
. TRBJ1-2 TRBV6-1 . TGTGCCAGCAGTGAAGTTGCAGGGAATGGCTACACCTTC CASSEVAGNGYTF
. TRBJ1-2 TRBV5-6 TRBD1 TGTGCCAGCAGCGGTGGACAGGGGTTCTATGGCTACACCTTC CASSGGQGFYGYTF